Shown below are 23 T cell receptor beta chains from a single sample sequenced in a study of blood T cells in healthy people across ages. The use of a sample-barcoded 5' primer and a J-beta primer mix characterized a second PCR of roughly 6 to 11 cycles. TCRdb fed the 5' RACE reads into MiXCR, producing one record per CDR3 protein. The repertoire includes 650,000 to 950,000 distinct CDR3 sequences, around two fifths of them detected once, and around 21% sits in the top ten. The sequenced sample consisted of blood. The receptors here all came from a man in his 60s in good health.

This clonotype was detected only a few times. J is TRBJ1-1 and V is TRBV5-5; D call uncertain. This CDR3 spans 14 amino acids. CDR1 SGHKS and CDR2 YYEKEE come from the germline V gene (reference sequence). V was cut by 4 bases and J by 2 bases, with 12 bases left in between. The CDR3 sequence: CASSPPPDNTEAFF. For the CDR3, the DNA is TGTGCCAGCAGCCCACCCCCGGATAACACTGAAGCTTTCTTT.

The rearrangement uses TRBV4-3 and TRBJ2-7, with a tentative D call TRBD1 (5 bases). V shed 0 bases and J shed 2 bases, with 14 bases lying between them. The CDR3 has 16 residues. The germline V gene encodes CDR1 LGHNA and CDR2 YSLEER. The CDR3 loop is CASSQDISLTAYEQYF. In DNA form, the CDR3 reads TGCGCCAGCAGCCAAGATATAAGCTTGACAGCCTACGAGCAGTACTTC.

V is TRBV14 and J is TRBJ1-6; D unresolved. Germline-derived CDR1 and CDR2 are SGHDN and FVKESK. This CDR3 is built from 14 residues. The V gene lost 4 bases and the J gene lost 7 bases, with 11 bases spanning the gap. The CDR3 bases are TGTGCCAGCAGCCGAGACCTCAAAAATTCACCCCTCCACTTT. Protein: CASSRDLKNSPLHF.

Of note for this clonotype: The junction does not match germline at one end; this may be a read error. The chain joins TRBV3-1 to TRBJ2-5; tentative D call: TRBD1 (6 bases). The CDR3 contains 15 residues. The germline V gene encodes CDR1 LGHDT and CDR2 YNNKEL (reference sequence). Written as DNA, the CDR3 is TGCGCCAGCAGCCAAGTGACAGGTTATAGAGAGACCCAGTACTTC. Translating gives CASSQVTGYRETQYF.

As concerns this clonotype: At one end the junction does not follow the germline gene, possibly because of a read error. This chain links TRBV7-2 with TRBJ1-1, with D possibly being TRBD1 (6 bases). The germline CDR1 and CDR2 sequences are SGHTA and FQGNSA. CDR3 length equals 17 residues. CDR3 nucleotides: TGTGCCAGTAGCTTACAGCCCTCGGGGGGCGGCGGCACTGAAGCTTTCTTT. Translating gives CASSLQPSGGGGTEAFF.

This rearrangement joins TRBV3-1 to TRBJ2-3; 8 bases agree with TRBD2. CDR3 size: 16 residues. Germline assignment: CDR1 LGHDT and CDR2 YNNKEL (reference sequence). The J segment lost 4 bases and the V segment lost 1 base, leaving 7 bases of the junction unmatched. CDR3 DNA: TGTGCCAGCAGCCAAGTGACCCGGGGGGGCGCAGATACGCAGTATTTT. Translated: CASSQVTRGGADTQYF.

The chain recombines TRBV7-9 with TRBJ2-7; the D gene is possibly TRBD2 (6 bases). The length of the CDR3 is 14 residues. Germline V gives CDR1 SEHNR, CDR2 FQNEAQ (reference sequence). V lost 5 bases, J lost 4 bases, and 15 bases lay in between. The CDR3 is CASSSPGLPYEQYF. The CDR3 region has the DNA TGTGCCAGCAGCAGTCCGGGACTTCCATACGAGCAGTACTTC.

V usage is TRBV20-1 and J usage is TRBJ2-3; a weak D match, TRBD2 (5 bases). CDR1 DFQATT and CDR2 SNEGSKA come from the germline V gene (reference sequence). CDR3 size: 14 residues. With 3 bases removed from V and 2 bases from J, the gap between germline ends came to 12 bases. In DNA form, the CDR3 reads TGCAGTGCTAGTGGAGGTCCTAACACAGATACGCAGTATTTT. Amino acids: CSASGGPNTDTQYF.

There are a few counts of this clonotype. The CDR3 DNA sequence: TGTGCCATCTGGGGCCCAGATGCTTCCAATGAGCAGTTCTTC. This codes for CAIWGPDASNEQFF. The J gene is TRBJ2-1, the V gene TRBV6-2 or TRBV6-3; maybe TRBD1 (5 bases). This CDR3 region has 14 residues. Germline V gene sequence: CDR1 MNHEY, CDR2 SVGEGT. V shed 10 bases and J shed 6 bases, with 19 bases lying between them.

In its sample, this clonotype was seen a few times. The J gene is TRBJ2-5, the V gene TRBV6-6; 12 positions match TRBD2. This CDR3 has 14 amino acids. Germline CDR1 is MNHNY and CDR2 is SVGAGI (reference sequence). V gave up 6 bases and J gave up 6 bases; unmatched junction bases: 5. The CDR3 nucleotides read TGTGCCAGCAGCTACGGACTAGCGGGAAAGACCCAGTACTTC. This translates into CASSYGLAGKTQYF.

The count of this clonotype is one. This may arise from a read error, as a much more abundant clone is one base away. The chain couples TRBV11-1 to TRBJ2-1; 10 bases align to TRBD1. The CDR3 totals 15 residues. V shed 2 bases and J 8 bases; nucleotides not matched to a gene: 6. Germline lookup yields CDR1 SGHAT and CDR2 FQDESV (reference sequence). The CDR3 coding sequence is TGTGCCAGCAGCTTAACCGGGACAGGGGTCGATGAGCAGTTCTTC. It translates to CASSLTGTGVDEQFF.

The chain recombines TRBV25-1 with TRBJ2-3; 8 nucleotides line up with TRBD2. In germline, CDR1 is MGHDK, CDR2 SYGVNS. This CDR3 comprises 17 residues. V lost 0 bases and J lost 4; bases outside the gene matches: 9. CDR3 residues: CASSEYRGGLGADTQYF. CDR3 in DNA: TGTGCCAGCAGTGAATATAGGGGGGGACTAGGAGCAGATACGCAGTATTTT.

This CDR3 is CASSPRGTMNTEAFF. CDR3 coding DNA: TGTGCCAGCAGTCCAAGGGGGACTATGAACACTGAAGCTTTCTTT. This chain joins TRBV6-1 and TRBJ1-1; perhaps TRBD1 as D (6 bases). Germline loops: CDR1 MNHNS, CDR2 SASEGT. Trimming took 5 bases from V and 0 from J, leaving 13 bases between them. CDR3 length: 15 amino acids.

This clonotype has a handful of counts. The genes are TRBV27 and TRBJ2-1; D ambiguous. Between the trimmed V and J ends, which lost 6 bases and 7 bases, there was a span of 7 bases. The CDR3 is 11 residues long. CDR1 is MNHEY, CDR2 SMNVEV, per germline (reference sequence). Here the CDR3 DNA reads TGTGCCAGCAGAAGCATTAATGAGCAGTTCTTC. Its protein product is CASRSINEQFF.

This chain connects TRBV12-3 or TRBV12-4 to TRBJ2-1; D is unresolved. The J call may be wrong; the DNA end is better matched by TRBJ2-7. The CDR3 is made up of 14 amino acids. In DNA, the CDR3 is TGTGCCAGCAGTCCTGGGATTAGATACAATGAGCAGTACTTC. Its translation: CASSPGIRYNEQYF.

The V and J genes are TRBV6-2 or TRBV6-3 and TRBJ1-1; 8 positions match TRBD1. With 5 bases clipped from V and 5 bases from J, the junction kept 7 bases outside the gene matches. This CDR3 contains 14 residues. Germline V lookup: CDR1 MNHEY, CDR2 SVGEGT. CDR3 sequence reads: CASSTGGRRTEAFF. CDR3 DNA: TGTGCCAGCAGTACAGGGGGGCGTCGGACTGAAGCTTTCTTT.

This chain connects TRBV4-1 to TRBJ2-2; maybe TRBD1 (6 bases). In germline, CDR1 is MGHRA, CDR2 YSYEKL. Trimming stripped 7 bases from V and 3 bases from J, with 12 bases between. The CDR3 has 14 amino acids. DNA for the CDR3: TGCGCCAGCAACCAGGGGCAGTACACCGGGGAGCTGTTTTTT. The encoded protein is CASNQGQYTGELFF.

This clonotype was observed a handful of times. V usage is TRBV5-1 and J usage is TRBJ2-7; D is possibly TRBD1 (6 bases). Germline CDR1 is SGHRS and CDR2 is YFSETQ. The CDR3 consists of 14 residues. The V end was cut by 3 bases, the J end by 5 bases, with 15 bases between. Here the CDR3 reads CASSSTGTRHEQYF. In nucleotides, the CDR3 is TGCGCCAGCAGCTCGACGGGGACACGTCACGAGCAGTACTTC.

This clonotype has only a few counts. The J gene is TRBJ1-2, the V gene TRBV29-1, with TRBD1 matching 7 bases. V was clipped by 3 bases and J by 5 bases; unmatched bases: 15. The CDR3 sequence is 16 residues long. Germline loops: CDR1 SQVTM, CDR2 ANQGSEA. In DNA form, the CDR3 reads TGCAGCGTTGACCTTTCCCGGGGAGGGGGCCGGTATGGCTACACCTTC. It is translated as CSVDLSRGGGRYGYTF.

The chain links TRBV7-9 to TRBJ1-1, with TRBD1 as a possible D gene (5 bases). V was trimmed by 8 bases and J by 3 bases, leaving 13 bases between them. From germline, CDR1 is SEHNR and CDR2 FQNEAQ (reference sequence). This CDR3 contains 13 residues. This CDR3 is CASLQGFDTEAFF. CDR3 DNA sequence: TGTGCCAGCCTCCAGGGATTCGACACTGAAGCTTTCTTT.

The CDR3: CASSLFTSVPNNEQFF. The CDR3 DNA is TGTGCCAGCAGCTTATTTACTAGCGTCCCCAACAATGAGCAGTTCTTC. V and J are TRBV11-2 and TRBJ2-1; the match to TRBD2 covers 7 bases. This CDR3 is built from 16 residues. Germline V gene sequence: CDR1 SGHAT, CDR2 FQNNGV. V lost 2 bases to trimming and J lost 5 bases; unmatched junction nucleotides: 9.

V is TRBV6-5 and J is TRBJ1-2, with a possible D match to TRBD1 (5 bases). The CDR3 has 16 amino acids. Germline assignment: CDR1 MNHEY and CDR2 SVGAGI. V lost 5 bases and J lost 4, with 20 bases in between. CDR3 protein: CASSPPGRAPLYGYTF. The CDR3 region has the DNA TGTGCCAGCAGTCCACCGGGACGGGCTCCCCTCTATGGCTACACCTTC.

The V and J genes are TRBV12-3 or TRBV12-4 and TRBJ1-5, with TRBD1 identical over 9 bases. The CDR3 consists of 14 residues. The J segment lost 7 bases and the V segment lost 6 bases, leaving 7 bases of the junction unmatched. The chain's CDR3 is CASRRQGGGQPQHF. In DNA form, the CDR3 reads TGTGCCAGCAGGAGACAGGGGGGAGGCCAGCCCCAGCATTTT.